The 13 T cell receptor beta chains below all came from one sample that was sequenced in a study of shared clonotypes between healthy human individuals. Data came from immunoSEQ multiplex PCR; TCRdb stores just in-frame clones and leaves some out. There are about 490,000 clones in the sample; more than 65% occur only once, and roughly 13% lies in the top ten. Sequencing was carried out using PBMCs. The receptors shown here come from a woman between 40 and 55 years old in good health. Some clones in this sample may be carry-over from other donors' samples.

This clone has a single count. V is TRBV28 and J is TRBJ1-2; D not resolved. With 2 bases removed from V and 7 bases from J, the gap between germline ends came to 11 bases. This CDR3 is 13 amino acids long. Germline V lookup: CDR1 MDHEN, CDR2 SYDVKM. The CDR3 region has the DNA TGTGCCAGCAGTTTACTAGGGATCGGTGGCTACACCTTC. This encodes CASSLLGIGGYTF.

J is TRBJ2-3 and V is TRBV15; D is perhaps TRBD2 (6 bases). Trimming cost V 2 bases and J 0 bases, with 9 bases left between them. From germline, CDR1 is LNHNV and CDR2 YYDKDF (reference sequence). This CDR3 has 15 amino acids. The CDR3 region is CATSRRRGSTDTQYF. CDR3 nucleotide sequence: TGTGCCACCAGCAGACGGCGGGGTAGCACAGATACGCAGTATTTT.

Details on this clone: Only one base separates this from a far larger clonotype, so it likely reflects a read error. CDR3 sequence reads: CACSPDRNSYEQYF. In DNA form, the CDR3 reads TGTGCCTGCAGCCCCGACAGGAACTCCTACGAGCAGTACTTC. The chain has TRBV7-2 and TRBJ2-7, with D possibly TRBD1 on 6 matching bases. CDR1 is SGHTA and CDR2 is FQGNSA in the germline V gene. The CDR3 has 14 amino acids.

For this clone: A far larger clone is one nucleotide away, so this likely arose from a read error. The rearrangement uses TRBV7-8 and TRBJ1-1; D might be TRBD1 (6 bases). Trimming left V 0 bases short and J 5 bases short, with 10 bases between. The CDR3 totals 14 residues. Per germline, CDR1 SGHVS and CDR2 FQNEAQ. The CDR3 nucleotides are TGTGCCAGCAGCTTAGCGGGGGGGCTGACTGAAGCTTTCTTT. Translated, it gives CASSLAGGLTEAFF.

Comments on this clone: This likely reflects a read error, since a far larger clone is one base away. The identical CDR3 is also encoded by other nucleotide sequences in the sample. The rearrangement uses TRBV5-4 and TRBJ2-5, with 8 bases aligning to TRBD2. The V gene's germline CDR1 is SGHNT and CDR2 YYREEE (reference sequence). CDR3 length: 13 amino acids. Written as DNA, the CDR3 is TGTGCAAGCCAGAGCGGGAGTAGGAAGACCCAGTACTTC. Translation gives CASQSGSRKTQYF.

The CDR3 nucleotides read TGTGCCAGCAGTTTGGGAGGGCCAGAGACCCAGTACTTC. It is translated as CASSLGGPETQYF. The chain is built from TRBV27 and TRBJ2-5; 7 bases match TRBD2. Trimming at V came to 3 bases and at J to 4 bases, leaving 2 bases not matched to a gene. The CDR3 runs to 13 residues. The germline V gene has CDR1 MNHEY and CDR2 SMNVEV (reference sequence).

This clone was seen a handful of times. This chain's CDR3 is CASSESLYNEQFF. CDR3 sequence (DNA): TGCGCCAGCAGTGAGTCTCTGTACAATGAGCAGTTCTTC. The rearrangement joins TRBV10-1 to TRBJ2-1; D not resolved. Germline lookup yields CDR1 WNHNN and CDR2 SYGVQD (reference sequence). This CDR3 contains 13 residues. V was cut by 0 bases and J by 4 bases, with 4 bases left in between.

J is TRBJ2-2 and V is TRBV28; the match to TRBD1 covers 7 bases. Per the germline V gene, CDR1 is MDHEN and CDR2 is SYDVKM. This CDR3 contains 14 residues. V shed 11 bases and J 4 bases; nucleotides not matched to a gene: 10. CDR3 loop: CAGRGLRGTGELFF. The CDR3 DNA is TGTGCCGGAAGGGGGCTTCGAGGCACCGGGGAGCTGTTTTTT.

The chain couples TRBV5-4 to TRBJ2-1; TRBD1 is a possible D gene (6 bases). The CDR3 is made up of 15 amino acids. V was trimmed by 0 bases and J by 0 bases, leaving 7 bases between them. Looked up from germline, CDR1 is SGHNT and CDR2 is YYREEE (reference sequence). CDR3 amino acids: CASSLDRVSYNEQFF. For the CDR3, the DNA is TGTGCCAGCAGCTTGGACAGGGTCTCCTACAATGAGCAGTTCTTC.

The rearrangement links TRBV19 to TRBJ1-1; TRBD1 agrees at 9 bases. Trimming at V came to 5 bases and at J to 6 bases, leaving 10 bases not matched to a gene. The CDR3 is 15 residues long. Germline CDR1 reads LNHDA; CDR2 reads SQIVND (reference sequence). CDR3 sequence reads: CASSLTGTGLAEAFF. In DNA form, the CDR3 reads TGTGCCAGTAGTTTAACCGGGACAGGGCTCGCTGAAGCTTTCTTT.

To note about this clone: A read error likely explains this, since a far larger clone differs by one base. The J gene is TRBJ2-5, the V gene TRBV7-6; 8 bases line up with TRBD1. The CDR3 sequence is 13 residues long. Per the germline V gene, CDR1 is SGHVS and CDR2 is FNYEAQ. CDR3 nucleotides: TGTGTCAGCAGCCTAGGACAGGGTGGGACCCAGTACTTC. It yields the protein CVSSLGQGGTQYF.

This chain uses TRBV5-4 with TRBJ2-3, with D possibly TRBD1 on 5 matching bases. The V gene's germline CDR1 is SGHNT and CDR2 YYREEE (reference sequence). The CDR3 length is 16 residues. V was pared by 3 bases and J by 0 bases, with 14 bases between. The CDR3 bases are TGTGCCAGCAGCTCCCGCCAGACAGCTAGCACAGATACGCAGTATTTT. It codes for CASSSRQTASTDTQYF. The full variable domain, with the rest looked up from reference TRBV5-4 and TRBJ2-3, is ETGVTQSPTHLIKTRGQQVTLRCSSQSGHNTVSWYQQALGQGPQFIFQYYREEENGRGNFPPRFSGLQFPNYSSELNVNALELDDSALYLCASSSRQTASTDTQYFGPGTRLTVL.

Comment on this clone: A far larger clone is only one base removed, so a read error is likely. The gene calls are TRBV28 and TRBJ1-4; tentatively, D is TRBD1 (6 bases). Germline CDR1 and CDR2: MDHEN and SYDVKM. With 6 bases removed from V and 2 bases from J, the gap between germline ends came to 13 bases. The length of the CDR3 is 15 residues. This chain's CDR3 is CASSQPGHTNEKLFF. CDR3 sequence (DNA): TGTGCCAGCAGCCAACCGGGACATACTAATGAAAAACTGTTTTTT.